The entry below gives a single T cell receptor (beta chain) sequence along with its context. The target antigen is unknown. The data are from a study of regulatory T cells in long-lasting Graves disease. Points from the study as a whole: Comparison showed that persistent patients shared more public clonotypes (fewer than 3,000) than new patients (966). Limited sample numbers may have lowered accuracy.

In germline, CDR1 is DFQATT, CDR2 SNEGSKA (reference sequence). The CDR3 consists of 14 residues. The V gene lost 0 bases and the J gene lost 3 bases, with 6 bases spanning the gap. As to time point: persistent/refractory GD, antithyroid drugs over 5 years with positive TRAb. From PBMCs, RNA was extracted and then used to make the TCR library. In this cohort, patients came from an endocrinology department located in Xi'an, China. EDTA tubes received about 10 milliliters of collected peripheral blood. In building TCR beta libraries, iRepertoire HTBI primers were used together with Arm-PCR of CDR3 regions. TCRdb fed the multiplex PCR reads into MiXCR, producing one record per CDR3 protein. The data contain 400,000 or so distinct CDR3 sequences, less than 25% of them singletons.

The chain carries TRBV20-1 and TRBJ1-6; D is unclear. This receptor was obtained from a female donor with Graves disease. This specimen was peripheral blood mononuclear cells (PBMCs), taken when the disease was refractory, from a patient treated with antithyroid drugs. This chain's CDR3 is CSARDPVYNSPLHF. CDR3 bases: TGCAGTGCTAGAGATCCAGTCTATAATTCACCCCTCCACTTT.